A single sample gave rise to the 14 T cell receptor beta chains below, sequenced in a study of T cells expressing NK-cell markers. TCRdb re-called the 5' RACE reads and gives one entry per CDR3 protein, without DNA. The table gives some 600,000 distinct CDR3 sequences; the top ten clones make up less than 4.5% of it. The specimen sequenced was blood T cells: a sorted CD56 or NKG2C T cell subset, CD4+ or CD8+ T cells, or bulk PBMC T cells (not recorded which). Receptors were obtained from a young man in good health.

The chain uses TRBV19 and TRBJ2-1; the D call from TCRdb, TRBD2, cannot be confirmed without DNA. Germline loops: CDR1 LNHDA, CDR2 SQIVND (reference sequence). The CDR3 spans 17 residues. CDR3 residues: CARPHDPSGLGYGEQFF.

V and J are TRBV29-1 and TRBJ2-7; TCRdb picks TRBD1, but there is no DNA to check that call. The germline V gene has CDR1 SQVTM and CDR2 ANQGSEA. This CDR3 has 14 residues. CDR3 loop: CSVGAGQGMYEQYF.

The chain uses TRBV6-1 and TRBJ2-5; TCRdb gives TRBD1 as the D gene, but with no DNA this cannot be confirmed. Germline V gives CDR1 MNHNS, CDR2 SASEGT. CDR3 length: 18 residues. The CDR3 loop reads CASSEARGGLVEQETQYF.

This chain links TRBV27 with TRBJ1-2. The germline CDR1 and CDR2 sequences are MNHEY and SMNVEV (reference sequence). The length of the CDR3 is 15 residues. The CDR3 spells CASSLVGPEGYGYTF.

The rearrangement links TRBV5-1 to TRBJ2-5; the TRBD2 assignment by TCRdb is unverifiable without DNA. The CDR3 is 13 amino acids. The germline gives CDR1 SGHRS, CDR2 YFSETQ. The CDR3 loop reads CASRGPGRETQYF.

The chain couples TRBV9 to TRBJ2-1; no DNA is available, so the TRBD2 call from TCRdb remains unchecked. Germline CDR1 SGDLS, CDR2 YYNGEE. The length of the CDR3 is 15 residues. Here the CDR3 reads CASSVVPGGPDEQFF.

V is TRBV11-2 and J is TRBJ1-2; the TCRdb call, TRBD1, lacks DNA for checking. Per germline, CDR1 SGHAT and CDR2 FQNNGV. This CDR3 has 15 residues. CDR3 residues: CASSLDYRNNYGYTF. Variable domain in full (rest from reference TRBV11-2 and TRBJ1-2): EAGVAQSPRYKIIEKRQSVAFWCNPISGHATLYWYQQILGQGPKLLIQFQNNGVVDDSQLPKDRFSAERLKGVDSTLKIQPAKLEDSAVYLCASSLDYRNNYGYTFGSGTRLTVV.

The chain uses TRBV24-1 and TRBJ2-3; TCRdb lists TRBD2, though no DNA is available to test this call. The CDR3 extends over 17 amino acids. In germline, CDR1 is KGHDR, CDR2 SFDVKD. The CDR3 sequence is CATSDSGTSSFADTQYF.

This sequence joins TRBV20-1 and TRBJ2-1; TCRdb's assignment of TRBD1 cannot be checked, as there is no DNA. In germline, CDR1 is DFQATT, CDR2 SNEGSKA (reference sequence). This CDR3 region has 13 residues. The CDR3 loop is CSARDRSVHEQFF.

The V call is TRBV4-3, the J call TRBJ2-3; TCRdb's assignment of TRBD1 cannot be checked, as there is no DNA. CDR3 length equals 18 residues. The V gene's germline CDR1 is LGHNA and CDR2 YSLEER. CDR3 sequence reads: CASSQHRPGQGASDTQYF.

CDR3 in amino acids: CASSPANTGELFF. V is TRBV6-1 and J is TRBJ2-2. The CDR3 runs to 13 residues. Germline V gives CDR1 MNHNS, CDR2 SASEGT.

This chain joins TRBV29-1 and TRBJ2-1. CDR3 length: 16 residues. Germline values: CDR1 SQVTM, CDR2 ANQGSEA. The CDR3 here is CSVEAGGPHSYNEQFF.

The V and J genes are TRBV11-2 and TRBJ2-6; TCRdb's D gene call, TRBD2, goes unchecked for lack of DNA. The CDR3 is made up of 18 amino acids. Germline CDR1 and CDR2: SGHAT and FQNNGV. CDR3 amino acids: CASSLGFGGGPGANVLTF.

This sequence joins TRBV20-1 and TRBJ1-5. The CDR3 loop spans 13 amino acids. Per the germline V gene, CDR1 is DFQATT and CDR2 is SNEGSKA (reference sequence). The CDR3 spells CSARSDPNQPQHF.